The 10 T cell receptor beta chains below all came from one sample that was sequenced in a study of response to subunit inactivated influenza vaccine. TCRdb analysed the RT-PCR reads with MiXCR anew, one entry per CDR3 protein. The data hold about 540,000 distinct CDR3 sequences, with roughly 25% observed a single time. This sample also appeared in a second study, on T cells expressing NK-cell markers. That source notes: 5'RACE template switching with UMIs generated TCR beta cDNA.

Sequences were derived from CD4+ T cells sorted from PBMCs, sampled approximately 12 days after vaccination. The receptors were sampled from a man aged 50-60 years who received an inactivated influenza vaccine.

This chain connects TRBV2 to TRBJ2-1; D is perhaps TRBD2 (6 bases). Germline CDR1 and CDR2: SNHLY and FYNNEI. With 6 bases removed from V and 4 bases from J, the gap between germline ends came to 16 bases. This CDR3 contains 15 residues. The CDR3 region is CASSVSTSNYNEQFF. For the CDR3, the DNA is TGTGCCAGCAGCGTCTCGACTAGTAATTACAATGAGCAGTTCTTC. The whole variable domain, filled in from reference TRBV2 and TRBJ2-1, reads EPEVTQTPSHQVTQMGQEVILRCVPISNHLYFYWYRQILGQKVEFLVSFYNNEISEKSEIFDDQFSVERPDGSNFTLKIRSTKLEDSAMYFCASSVSTSNYNEQFFGPGTRLTVL.

This clonotype was counted only a few times. V is TRBV7-9 and J is TRBJ2-2, with D possibly being TRBD1 (6 bases). This CDR3 is 14 amino acids long. Trimming removed 4 bases at V and 4 bases at J, with 10 bases between. Germline lookup yields CDR1 SEHNR and CDR2 FQNEAQ (reference sequence). CDR3 amino acids: CASSSTGITGELFF. As DNA, the CDR3 is TGTGCCAGCAGCTCAACAGGGATCACCGGGGAGCTGTTTTTT.

This clonotype has just a few counts. The gene calls are TRBV24-1 and TRBJ1-4; no clear D. The CDR3 is 18 residues long. The V and J ends lost 0 bases and 4 bases respectively, with 17 bases between them. Per germline, CDR1 KGHDR and CDR2 SFDVKD. The CDR3 protein is CATSDLAGLCWDNEKLFF. CDR3 in DNA: TGTGCCACCAGTGATTTGGCAGGCTTGTGCTGGGATAATGAAAAACTGTTTTTT.

With regard to this clonotype: Germline and junction disagree at one end, which may indicate a read error. V usage is TRBV14 and J usage is TRBJ2-1, with a tentative D call TRBD1 (6 bases). In germline, CDR1 is SGHDN, CDR2 FVKESK. The CDR3 has 13 residues. The CDR3 is CARSRRGFNEQFF. The CDR3 nucleotides are TGTGCCAGGAGCCGCAGGGGTTTTAATGAGCAGTTCTTC.

This rearrangement joins TRBV28 to TRBJ1-2; 9 nucleotides match TRBD1. The V and J ends lost 4 bases and 7 bases, in that order; junction bases with no gene match: 10. Germline V lookup: CDR1 MDHEN, CDR2 SYDVKM. The CDR3 is 15 residues long. The CDR3 protein is CASSSVQGAVSGYTF. As DNA, the CDR3 is TGTGCCAGCAGTTCAGTACAGGGGGCTGTCTCTGGCTACACCTTC.

This clonotype came up a few times. The CDR3 bases are TGCAGCGTTCGTCACAATGAGCAGTTCTTC. Its protein is CSVRHNEQFF. The chain is built from TRBV29-1 and TRBJ2-1; no definite D call. The V gene lost 5 bases and the J gene lost 5 bases, with 4 bases spanning the gap. This CDR3 region has 10 residues. Germline CDR1 and CDR2: SQVTM and ANQGSEA.

The rearrangement joins TRBV5-1 to TRBJ2-7; 8 bases are shared with TRBD1. The CDR3 is 15 residues long. Germline V gene data show CDR1 as SGHRS and CDR2 as YFSETQ. V lost 4 bases and J lost 6; bases outside the gene matches: 12. The CDR3 reads CASSPKGQAPSEQYF. The DNA of the CDR3 is TGCGCCAGCAGCCCAAAGGGACAGGCCCCCAGCGAGCAGTACTTC.

This chain joins TRBV11-2 and TRBJ2-2, with 8 bases matching TRBD1. The V gene's germline CDR1 is SGHAT and CDR2 FQNNGV. V lost 5 bases to trimming and J lost 0 bases; unmatched junction nucleotides: 8. The CDR3 runs to 17 residues. The CDR3 DNA reads TGTGCCAGCAGCGGACGGGACAGGCAGACGAACACCGGGGAGCTGTTTTTT. As protein: CASSGRDRQTNTGELFF.

This clonotype was seen only a few times. V is TRBV2 and J is TRBJ2-5; D ambiguous. CDR1 and CDR2 from the germline V gene are SNHLY and FYNNEI. Deletions cut 8 bases from V and 0 bases from J, with 7 bases between. This CDR3 spans 12 amino acids. The CDR3 DNA is TGTGCCAGCGGGTGGAACCAAGAGACCCAGTACTTC. It yields the protein CASGWNQETQYF.

This CDR3 reads CASSPRKGIDEQFF. Written as DNA, the CDR3 is TGTGCCAGCTCACCACGGAAGGGTATCGATGAGCAGTTCTTC. The genes are TRBV18 and TRBJ2-1, with D uncertain. Germline-derived CDR1 and CDR2 are KGHSH and LQKENI. This CDR3 has 14 residues. Trimming pared 1 base from V and 8 bases from J, leaving 12 bases between.